The 14 T cell receptor beta chains presented below share a single source sample, sequenced in a study of blood T cell repertoires in COVID-19. Sequencing used immunoSEQ multiplex PCR; TCRdb keeps in-frame clones, though not all of them. The data show roughly 180,000 clones, 86% seen once. Specimen: peripheral blood. The receptors here all came from a man aged 55 to 70 with acute or convalescent COVID-19.

This chain joins TRBV10-2 and TRBJ1-1; 8 bases are shared with TRBD1. The CDR3 covers 14 residues. V shed 8 bases, J shed 3 bases, and the junction held 8 bases outside the gene matches. Germline V gene lookup returns CDR1 WSHSY and CDR2 SAAADI. CDR3 residues: CASRRQGWDTEAFF. In DNA, the CDR3 is TGCGCCAGCCGAAGACAGGGGTGGGACACTGAAGCTTTCTTT.

The chain is built from TRBV25-1 and TRBJ1-2; TRBD1 might be the D (5 bases). Germline V gene lookup returns CDR1 MGHDK and CDR2 SYGVNS. The V gene lost 2 bases and the J gene lost 4 bases, with 14 bases spanning the gap. CDR3 size: 15 residues. CDR3: CASSEPGTASYGYTF. CDR3 in DNA: TGTGCCAGCAGTGAACCAGGGACTGCTAGCTATGGCTACACCTTC.

V gene TRBV27 combines with J gene TRBJ2-7, with D uncertain. The germline V and J ends were trimmed by 6 bases and 6 bases, with 9 bases remaining between them. The germline gives CDR1 MNHEY, CDR2 SMNVEV (reference sequence). CDR3 length: 11 residues. As DNA, the CDR3 is TGTGCCAGCAGCCGCTCGGGCGAGCAGTACTTC. It translates to CASSRSGEQYF.

This chain connects TRBV5-3 to TRBJ2-7, with D perhaps TRBD2 (6 bases). TRBV5-3 is filed as an ORF, its function uncertain. Trimming removed 0 bases at V and 3 bases at J, with 25 bases between. The CDR3 consists of 19 residues. The CDR3 sequence: CARSLAVRGVERVRYEQYF. The CDR3, as DNA: TGTGCCAGAAGCTTGGCAGTCCGAGGGGTGGAGCGGGTCCGCTACGAGCAGTACTTC.

V is TRBV5-4 and J is TRBJ1-6; no clear D gene. The germline gives CDR1 SGHNT, CDR2 YYREEE (reference sequence). Trimming took off 2 bases at V and 5 bases at J, with 5 bases between the two ends. This CDR3 region has 13 residues. CDR3 region: CASSFQNNSPLHF. For the CDR3, the DNA is TGTGCCAGCAGCTTCCAGAATAATTCACCCCTCCACTTT.

This clone was found once. The V and J genes are TRBV28 and TRBJ2-7; D uncertain. V was pared by 1 base and J by 2 bases, with 6 bases between. This CDR3 comprises 13 residues. Germline CDR1 is MDHEN and CDR2 is SYDVKM. This CDR3 reads CASSLSQTYEQYF. For the CDR3, the DNA is TGTGCCAGCAGTTTATCCCAGACCTACGAGCAGTACTTC.

The V and J genes are TRBV19 and TRBJ1-5; TRBD1 matches at 7 bases. V was clipped by 7 bases and J by 0 bases; unmatched bases: 6. Per germline, CDR1 LNHDA and CDR2 SQIVND (reference sequence). CDR3 length: 15 amino acids. This CDR3 is CASNWDRVSNQPQHF. The CDR3 DNA sequence: TGTGCCAGTAATTGGGACAGAGTTAGCAATCAGCCCCAGCATTTT.

V gene TRBV10-3 combines with J gene TRBJ1-3; no clear D. V dropped 3 bases and J dropped 0 bases, with 12 bases sitting between them. The CDR3 has 16 amino acids. Germline V CDR1 and CDR2: ENHRY, SYGVKD. The CDR3 bases are TGTGCCATCAGTGACCGGGTCCACTCCTCTGGAAACACCATATATTTT. Translating gives CAISDRVHSSGNTIYF.

The chain is built from TRBV19 and TRBJ2-5; D may be TRBD2 (6 bases). The CDR3 has 15 amino acids. Germline V CDR1 and CDR2: LNHDA, SQIVND (reference sequence). Trimming pared 3 bases from V and 7 bases from J, leaving 18 bases between. CDR3 in amino acids: CASSMRGGARGTQYF. The CDR3, as DNA: TGTGCCAGTAGTATGAGAGGCGGGGCCCGAGGGACCCAGTACTTC.

This chain uses TRBV19 with TRBJ1-5; 8 bases fit TRBD1. V lost 6 bases to trimming and J lost 5 bases; unmatched junction nucleotides: 9. CDR3 length: 15 residues. Germline assignment: CDR1 LNHDA and CDR2 SQIVND (reference sequence). The CDR3, as DNA: TGTGCCAGTAGCCGACAGGGGATTATGGATCAGCCCCAGCATTTT. Protein: CASSRQGIMDQPQHF.

V and J are TRBV5-1 and TRBJ2-3; D is possibly TRBD1 (5 bases). The CDR3 sequence is 15 residues long. Trimming took 0 bases from V and 5 from J, leaving 13 bases between them. Germline V gene data show CDR1 as SGHRS and CDR2 as YFSETQ. The CDR3 nucleotides are TGCGCCAGCAGCTTGGGACAGCCTCGAGGAGATACGCAGTATTTT. This gives the protein CASSLGQPRGDTQYF. Based on the CDR3 plus reference TRBV5-1 and TRBJ2-3, the full variable domain is KAGVTQTPRYLIKTRGQQVTLSCSPISGHRSVSWYQQTPGQGLQFLFEYFSETQRNKGNFPGRFSGRQFSNSRSEMNVSTLELGDSALYLCASSLGQPRGDTQYFGPGTRLTVL.

This clone was counted a few times. The chain combines TRBV2 with TRBJ1-5, with 10 bases identical to TRBD1. CDR1 and CDR2 from the germline V gene are SNHLY and FYNNEI. This CDR3 is built from 14 residues. The V and J ends lost 9 bases and 1 base, in that order; junction bases with no gene match: 3. CDR3 in DNA: TGTGCCAGTGGGGACAGGGGCAGCAATCAGCCCCAGCATTTT. Translation gives CASGDRGSNQPQHF.

This chain connects TRBV4-2 to TRBJ1-6, with 8 bases fitting TRBD1. The CDR3 totals 17 residues. The J segment lost 4 bases and the V segment lost 4 bases, leaving 9 bases of the junction unmatched. Germline lookup yields CDR1 LGHNA and CDR2 YNFKEQ. CDR3 region: CASSRQTGGRYNSPLHF. CDR3 DNA sequence: TGTGCCAGCAGCCGGCAAACAGGGGGGAGATATAATTCACCCCTCCACTTT.

The chain has TRBV5-1 and TRBJ1-2; 8 nucleotides match TRBD1. The length of the CDR3 is 15 residues. J gave up 2 bases and V 4 bases, and 7 bases lay outside the gene matches. Per germline, CDR1 SGHRS and CDR2 YFSETQ. Written as DNA, the CDR3 is TGCGCCAGCAGCGGGGCGACAGGGGAGAACTATGGCTACACCTTC. Translation gives CASSGATGENYGYTF.